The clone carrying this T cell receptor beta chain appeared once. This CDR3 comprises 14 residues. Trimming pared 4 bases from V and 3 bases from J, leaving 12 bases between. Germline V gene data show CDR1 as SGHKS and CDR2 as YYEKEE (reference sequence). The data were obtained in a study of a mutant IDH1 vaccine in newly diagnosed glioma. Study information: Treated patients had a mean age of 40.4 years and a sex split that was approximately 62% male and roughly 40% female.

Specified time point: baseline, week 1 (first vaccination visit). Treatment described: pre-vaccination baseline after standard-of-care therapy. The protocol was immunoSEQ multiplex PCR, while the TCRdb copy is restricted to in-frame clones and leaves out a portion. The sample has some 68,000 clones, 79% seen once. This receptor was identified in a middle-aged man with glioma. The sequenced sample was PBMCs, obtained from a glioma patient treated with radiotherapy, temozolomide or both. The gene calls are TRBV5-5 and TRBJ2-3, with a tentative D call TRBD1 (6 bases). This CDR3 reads CASSPRTVTDTQYF. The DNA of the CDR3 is TGTGCCAGCAGCCCGCGGACAGTGACAGATACGCAGTATTTT.